This is a list of T cell receptor beta chains from one sample in a study of cytomegalovirus exposure and HLA in healthy donors. The data were produced by immunoSEQ multiplex PCR, yet TCRdb's version contains in-frame clones alone and is incomplete. Here the sample spans 100,000 to 150,000 clones, approximately 82% being singletons. The sequenced material came from PBMCs. The receptors were sampled from a man aged 18-30 years in good health and CMV-seropositive. Both conserved end residues are part of each CDR3. A D gene is named only where the DNA matches it firmly. Clone size is given for some rows only: seen once, a few or many times, or a class if the clone is expanded.

size: .
J: TRBJ1-5
V: TRBV6-1
D: .
CDR3: CASSRGSNQPQHF
DNA: TGTGCCAGCAGCAGGGGTAGCAATCAGCCCCAGCATTTT

size: .
J: TRBJ1-5
V: TRBV10-3
D: .
CDR3: CAISETGQQAPQHF
DNA: TGTGCCATCAGTGAGACTGGACAGCAGGCGCCCCAGCATTTT

size: .
J: TRBJ1-2
V: TRBV7-9
D: .
CDR3: CASSYQNSLYGYTF
DNA: TGTGCCAGCAGCTACCAGAACAGTCTCTATGGCTACACCTTC

size: .
J: TRBJ1-1
V: TRBV2
D: TRBD1
CDR3: CASSGGQGPEAFF
DNA: TGTGCCAGCAGTGGAGGACAGGGCCCTGAAGCTTTCTTT

size: .
J: TRBJ2-7
V: TRBV30
D: TRBD1
CDR3: CAWSPRGQGSYEQYF
DNA: TGTGCCTGGAGTCCTAGGGGACAGGGTTCCTACGAGCAGTACTTC

size: .
J: TRBJ1-1
V: TRBV27
D: .
CDR3: CASSFRGNTEAFF
DNA: TGTGCCAGCAGTTTCAGGGGGAACACTGAAGCTTTCTTT

size: .
J: TRBJ2-5
V: TRBV29-1
D: TRBD2
CDR3: CSVVGGVQETQYF
DNA: TGCAGCGTTGTGGGAGGGGTCCAAGAGACCCAGTACTTC

size: .
J: TRBJ1-4
V: TRBV7-9
D: TRBD1
CDR3: CASSLFLQGTEKLFF
DNA: TGTGCCAGCAGCCTATTTCTACAGGGGACAGAAAAACTGTTTTTT

size: .
J: TRBJ2-7
V: TRBV19
D: TRBD2
CDR3: CASRRAASGHEQYF
DNA: TGTGCCAGTAGGAGGGCGGCTAGCGGCCACGAGCAGTACTTC

size: few
J: TRBJ2-5
V: TRBV18
D: .
CDR3: CASSPVDQETQYF
DNA: TGTGCCAGCTCACCCGTAGATCAAGAGACCCAGTACTTC

size: .
J: TRBJ1-2
V: TRBV6-5
D: TRBD1
CDR3: CASSYRTGGNGYTF
DNA: TGTGCCAGCAGTTACAGAACAGGGGGAAATGGCTACACCTTC

size: once
J: TRBJ1-5
V: TRBV19
D: .
CDR3: CASSIGGDQPQHF
DNA: TGTGCCAGTAGTATCGGGGGGGATCAGCCCCAGCATTTT

size: .
J: TRBJ1-5
V: TRBV6-1
D: TRBD1
CDR3: CASRFTGESNQPQHF
DNA: TGTGCCAGCAGATTTACAGGGGAGAGCAATCAGCCCCAGCATTTT

size: .
J: TRBJ2-7
V: TRBV7-2
D: TRBD1
CDR3: CASSLLGTAGYEQYF
DNA: TGTGCCAGCAGCTTACTCGGGACAGCTGGCTACGAGCAGTACTTC

size: .
J: TRBJ2-2
V: TRBV21-1
D: .
CDR3: CASSKAERYTGELFF
DNA: TGTGCCAGCAGCAAAGCGGAGCGGTACACCGGGGAGCTGTTTTTT

size: .
J: TRBJ1-5
V: TRBV28
D: .
CDR3: CASSFPRENNQPQHF
DNA: TGTGCCAGCAGTTTCCCCCGGGAGAACAATCAGCCCCAGCATTTT

size: .
J: TRBJ2-2
V: TRBV2
D: .
CDR3: CAGSERGPHRGTGELFF
DNA: TGTGCCGGTAGTGAAAGGGGGCCACACCGGGGGACCGGGGAGCTGTTTTTT

size: .
J: TRBJ2-2
V: TRBV9
D: TRBD1
CDR3: CASSVRTGNTGELFF
DNA: TGTGCCAGCAGCGTACGGACAGGGAACACCGGGGAGCTGTTTTTT

size: .
J: TRBJ1-1
V: TRBV30
D: TRBD1
CDR3: CAWRTGGLEAFF
DNA: TGTGCCTGGAGGACAGGGGGGCTTGAAGCTTTCTTT

size: .
J: TRBJ2-5
V: TRBV6-1
D: .
CDR3: CASSASLARLETQYF
DNA: TGTGCCAGCAGCGCTAGTCTAGCTCGCTTAGAGACCCAGTACTTC

size: .
J: TRBJ2-5
V: TRBV20-1
D: TRBD2
CDR3: CSAGGSQGQYF
DNA: TGCAGTGCGGGGGGGAGTCAGGGTCAGTACTTC

size: few
J: TRBJ2-2
V: TRBV6-6
D: .
CDR3: CASRKGGSTGELFF
DNA: TGTGCCAGCAGAAAAGGGGGTTCCACCGGGGAGCTGTTTTTT

size: .
J: TRBJ1-1
V: TRBV9
D: .
CDR3: CASSPQTTSTEAFF
DNA: TGTGCCAGCAGCCCGCAGACAACCAGTACTGAAGCTTTCTTT

size: .
J: TRBJ1-2
V: TRBV9
D: .
CDR3: CASSVLQYGYTF
DNA: TGTGCCAGCAGCGTCTTACAATATGGCTACACCTTC

size: .
J: TRBJ2-1
V: TRBV6-4
D: TRBD2
CDR3: CASSDGTGGSYNEQFF
DNA: TGTGCCAGCAGTGATGGTACGGGGGGCTCCTACAATGAGCAGTTCTTC

size: .
J: TRBJ1-2
V: TRBV11-2
D: TRBD1
CDR3: CASSPPGQGFGYTF
DNA: TGTGCCAGCAGCCCACCGGGACAGGGTTTTGGCTACACCTTC

size: .
J: TRBJ2-7
V: TRBV30
D: .
CDR3: CAWSVYEGNEQYF
DNA: TGTGCCTGGAGTGTATATGAGGGAAACGAGCAGTACTTC

size: .
J: TRBJ2-5
V: TRBV5-6
D: TRBD2
CDR3: CASSPGTSGGMEETQYF
DNA: TGTGCCAGCAGCCCAGGGACTAGCGGGGGGATGGAAGAGACCCAGTACTTC

size: .
J: TRBJ1-6
V: TRBV6-9
D: TRBD1
CDR3: CASSYRGASYNSPLHF
DNA: TGTGCCAGCAGTTACAGGGGGGCCTCCTATAATTCACCCCTCCACTTT

size: once
J: TRBJ1-5
V: TRBV19
D: .
CDR3: CATQSRFYSNQPQHF
DNA: TGTGCCACCCAGTCCCGATTTTATAGCAATCAGCCCCAGCATTTT

size: .
J: TRBJ1-4
V: TRBV10-3
D: .
CDR3: CAISGGEGEKLFF
DNA: TGTGCCATCAGTGGAGGGGAGGGTGAAAAACTGTTTTTT

size: .
J: TRBJ2-7
V: TRBV4-1
D: TRBD2
CDR3: CASSPSGGNYEQYF
DNA: TGCGCCAGCAGCCCTAGCGGGGGAAACTACGAGCAGTACTTC

size: few
J: TRBJ2-7
V: TRBV6-1
D: .
CDR3: CASSEVVNSYEQYF
DNA: TGTGCCAGCAGTGAAGTAGTTAACTCCTACGAGCAGTACTTC

size: .
J: TRBJ2-7
V: TRBV7-4
D: TRBD1
CDR3: CASSYGQGGCEQYF
DNA: TGTGCCAGCAGCTATGGACAGGGCGGATGCGAGCAGTACTTC

size: .
J: TRBJ2-3
V: TRBV19
D: TRBD1
CDR3: CATKDRGGTDTQYF
DNA: TGTGCCACTAAGGACAGGGGGGGAACAGATACGCAGTATTTT

size: .
J: TRBJ1-4
V: TRBV11-2
D: .
CDR3: CASSPGFATNEKLFF
DNA: TGTGCCAGCAGCCCAGGGTTTGCAACTAATGAAAAACTGTTTTTT

size: .
J: TRBJ2-5
V: TRBV19
D: .
CDR3: CASSIAQFQETQYF
DNA: TGTGCCAGTAGTATAGCCCAGTTCCAAGAGACCCAGTACTTC

size: .
J: TRBJ1-5
V: TRBV7-2
D: TRBD1
CDR3: CASSSFDRGRRVSNQPQHF
DNA: TGTGCCAGCAGCTCCTTTGACAGGGGGCGCCGGGTTAGCAATCAGCCCCAGCATTTT

size: .
J: TRBJ1-2
V: TRBV30
D: TRBD1
CDR3: CAWSEGQGWYYGYTF
DNA: TGTGCCTGGAGTGAAGGACAGGGTTGGTACTATGGCTACACCTTC

size: .
J: TRBJ2-7
V: TRBV6-6
D: .
CDR3: CASSGTASSYEQYF
DNA: TGTGCCAGCAGCGGGACTGCCAGCTCCTACGAGCAGTACTTC

size: .
J: TRBJ1-5
V: TRBV6-6
D: .
CDR3: CASSYLENWEPQHF
DNA: TGTGCCAGCAGTTACTTGGAGAATTGGGAGCCCCAGCATTTT

size: .
J: TRBJ2-5
V: TRBV6-5
D: TRBD2
CDR3: CASSSRGGPETQYF
DNA: TGTGCCAGCAGTTCGCGGGGGGGCCCCGAGACCCAGTACTTC

size: .
J: TRBJ2-1
V: TRBV9
D: TRBD1
CDR3: CASTDNRGVVGSAPDEQFF
DNA: TGTGCCAGCACCGATAACAGGGGTGTAGTGGGGTCGGCACCCGATGAGCAGTTCTTC

size: .
J: TRBJ1-1
V: TRBV10-3
D: .
CDR3: CAISESTPMGLEAFF
DNA: TGTGCCATCAGTGAGTCGACCCCAATGGGGCTTGAAGCTTTCTTT

size: once
J: TRBJ2-7
V: TRBV11-3
D: .
CDR3: CASSLESNYEQYF
DNA: TGTGCCAGCAGCTTAGAGAGTAACTACGAGCAGTACTTC

size: .
J: TRBJ2-6
V: TRBV11-3
D: .
CDR3: CASSGQEGTGANVLTF
DNA: TGTGCCAGCAGCGGCCAAGAGGGAACTGGGGCCAACGTCCTGACTTTC

size: .
J: TRBJ2-2
V: TRBV4-1
D: TRBD1
CDR3: CASSQSGTGGIGELFF
DNA: TGCGCCAGCAGCCAATCCGGGACAGGGGGCATCGGGGAGCTGTTTTTT

size: few
J: TRBJ1-1
V: TRBV19
D: .
CDR3: CASSIAGLTLF
DNA: TGTGCCAGTAGTATCGCGGGCTTAACACTCTTT

size: few
J: TRBJ2-7
V: TRBV30
D: TRBD1
CDR3: CAWSGDRGYEQYF
DNA: TGTGCCTGGAGTGGGGACAGGGGGTACGAGCAGTACTTC

size: .
J: TRBJ1-1
V: TRBV28
D: .
CDR3: CASSFRHRENTEAFF
DNA: TGTGCCAGCAGTTTCCGTCATCGGGAGAACACTGAAGCTTTCTTT